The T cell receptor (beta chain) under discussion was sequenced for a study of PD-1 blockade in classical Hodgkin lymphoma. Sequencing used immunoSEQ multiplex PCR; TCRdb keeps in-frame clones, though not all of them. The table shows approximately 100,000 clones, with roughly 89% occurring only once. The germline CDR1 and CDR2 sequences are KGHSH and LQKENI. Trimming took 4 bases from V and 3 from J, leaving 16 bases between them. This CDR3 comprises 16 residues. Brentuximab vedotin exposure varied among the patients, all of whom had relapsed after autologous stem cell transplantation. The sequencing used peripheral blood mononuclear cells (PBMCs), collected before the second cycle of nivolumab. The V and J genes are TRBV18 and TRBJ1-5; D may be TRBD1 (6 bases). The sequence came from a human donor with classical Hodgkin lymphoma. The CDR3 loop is CASSQERGVINQPQHF. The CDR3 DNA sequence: TGTGCCAGCTCACAGGAGAGGGGGGTCATCAATCAGCCCCAGCATTTT.